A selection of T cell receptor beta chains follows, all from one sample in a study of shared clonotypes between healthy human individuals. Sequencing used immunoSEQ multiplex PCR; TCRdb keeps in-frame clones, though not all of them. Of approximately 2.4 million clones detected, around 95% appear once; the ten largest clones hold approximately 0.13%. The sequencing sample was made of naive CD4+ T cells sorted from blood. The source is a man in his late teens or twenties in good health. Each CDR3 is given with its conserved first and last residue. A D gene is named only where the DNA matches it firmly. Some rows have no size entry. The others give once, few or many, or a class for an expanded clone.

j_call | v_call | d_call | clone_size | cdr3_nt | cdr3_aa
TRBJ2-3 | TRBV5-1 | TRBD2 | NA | TGCGCCAGCAGCCCTGCGGGCGGGGGTAAAGGGAGCACAGATACGCAGTATTTT | CASSPAGGGKGSTDTQYF
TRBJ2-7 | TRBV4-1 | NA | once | TGCGCCAGCAGCCAAGACCCCGGGTCGGTTGTAGGGGAGCAGTACTTC | CASSQDPGSVVGEQYF
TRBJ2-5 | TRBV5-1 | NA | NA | TGCGCCAGCAGCTTATCCCAAGAGACCCAGTACTTC | CASSLSQETQYF
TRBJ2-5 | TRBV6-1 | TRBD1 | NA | TGTGCCAGCAGTGTCTTGCTTGTGACAGGGGGCCAAGAGACCCAGTACTTC | CASSVLLVTGGQETQYF
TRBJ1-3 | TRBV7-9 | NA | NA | TGTGCCAGCAGCTTTCTACCCGAGACAGTTTCGAACACCATATATTTT | CASSFLPETVSNTIYF
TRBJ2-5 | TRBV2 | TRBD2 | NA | TGTGCCAGCAGTGAACGACTAGCGGGGTCCCAAGAGACCCAGTACTTC | CASSERLAGSQETQYF
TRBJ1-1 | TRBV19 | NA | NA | TGTGCCAGTACCTTCCCGGGCACTGAAGCTTTCTTT | CASTFPGTEAFF
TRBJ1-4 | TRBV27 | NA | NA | TGTGCCAGCAGTTTTATGGGAGAACCTAATGAAAAACTGTTTTTT | CASSFMGEPNEKLFF
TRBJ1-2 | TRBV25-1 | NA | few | TGTGCCAGCAGATCAGGGGTCGGCTACACCTTC | CASRSGVGYTF
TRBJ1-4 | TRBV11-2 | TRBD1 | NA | TGTGCCAGCAGCTCGAACAGGGGGATGGGAAAACTGTTTTTT | CASSSNRGMGKLFF
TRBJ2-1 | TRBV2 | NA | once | TGTGCCAGCAGTGATAGAGGGATGGGTGAGCAGTTCTTC | CASSDRGMGEQFF
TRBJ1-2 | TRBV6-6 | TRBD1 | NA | TGTGCCAGCAGCCAATTGGGGACAGGGATAGTGGTTGGCTACACCTTC | CASSQLGTGIVVGYTF
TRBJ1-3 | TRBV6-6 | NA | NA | TGTGCCGCTGTGGGGTCCCACCCGGAACCTTACCCGTATTTT | CAAVGSHPEPYPYF
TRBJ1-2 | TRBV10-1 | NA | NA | TGCGCCAGCAGTGGGACCCGCGACGAGACGACGAGGGGCAGAGTCTATGGCTACACCTTC | CASSGTRDETTRGRVYGYTF
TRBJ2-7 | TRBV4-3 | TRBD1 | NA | TGCGCCAGCAGCCTATACAGGGGGCTCCTCTACGAGCAGTACTTC | CASSLYRGLLYEQYF
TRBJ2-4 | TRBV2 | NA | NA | TGTGCCAGCAGTGTGAAGAACATTCAGTACTTC | CASSVKNIQYF
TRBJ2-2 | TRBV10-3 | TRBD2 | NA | TGTGCCATCAGTGAGCTAACTAGCGGGAGCTCCGGGGAGCTGTTTTTT | CAISELTSGSSGELFF
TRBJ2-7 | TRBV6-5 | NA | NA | TGTGCCAGCAGTTACGCCTACGAGCAGTACTTC | CASSYAYEQYF
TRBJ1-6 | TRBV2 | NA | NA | TGTGCCAGCAGCGCCCGGGGGGGCTTTCAATCACCCCTCCACTTT | CASSARGGFQSPLHF
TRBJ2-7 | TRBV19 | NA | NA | TGTGCCAGTAGACTAGTCGGGACCGCCGAGCAGTACTTC | CASRLVGTAEQYF
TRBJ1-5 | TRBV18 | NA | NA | TGTGCCAGCTCACCAATTCCCGGGGATCAGCCCCAGCATTTT | CASSPIPGDQPQHF
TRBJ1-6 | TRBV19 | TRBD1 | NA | TGTGCCAGCCACTTGACAGGGAGCTCCTATAATTCACCCCTCCACTTT | CASHLTGSSYNSPLHF
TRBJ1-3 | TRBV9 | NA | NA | TGTGCCAGCAGCGAACAGGGAGGGTCTGGAAACACCATATATTTT | CASSEQGGSGNTIYF
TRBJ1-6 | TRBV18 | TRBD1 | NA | TGTGCCAGCTCACCATCGACAGGGGCCGATTCACCCCTCCACTTT | CASSPSTGADSPLHF